Presented here are 21 T cell receptor beta chains from one specimen sequenced in a study of blood T cell repertoires in COVID-19. The data were produced by immunoSEQ multiplex PCR, yet TCRdb's version contains in-frame clones alone and is incomplete. The sample has 200,000 to 300,000 clones, around 79% seen once. The sequenced material came from peripheral blood. These receptors were obtained from an elderly woman with acute or convalescent COVID-19.

J is TRBJ1-1 and V is TRBV19, with D perhaps TRBD1 (5 bases). The germline gives CDR1 LNHDA, CDR2 SQIVND (reference sequence). Trimming removed 3 bases from V and 5 bases from J, with 13 bases in between. CDR3 length equals 14 residues. The CDR3 loop is CASSIGGAWTEAFF. The CDR3, as DNA: TGTGCCAGTAGTATTGGTGGGGCTTGGACTGAAGCTTTCTTT.

The gene calls are TRBV6-5 and TRBJ1-1; D gene unclear. CDR3 length: 13 residues. The germline V gene encodes CDR1 MNHEY and CDR2 SVGAGI. The V end was cut by 7 bases, the J end by 1 base, with 10 bases between. The CDR3 DNA is TGTGCCAGCACCCTTTCGGGGAACACTGAAGCTTTCTTT. Translation gives CASTLSGNTEAFF.

The J gene is TRBJ2-2, the V gene TRBV7-3, with D possibly being TRBD1 (5 bases). The V end was cut by 5 bases, the J end by 7 bases, with 14 bases between. Germline values: CDR1 SGHTA, CDR2 FQGTGA. The CDR3 is 14 amino acids. CDR3 sequence (DNA): TGTGCCAGCAGCCCCCGCCAGGGCGGCGGGGAGCTGTTTTTT. Translation: CASSPRQGGGELFF. Using reference TRBV7-3 and TRBJ2-2 for the parts outside the CDR3, the full variable domain is GAGVSQTPSNKVTEKGKYVELRCDPISGHTALYWYRQSLGQGPEFLIYFQGTGAADDSGLPNDRFFAVRPEGSVSTLKIQRTERGDSAVYLCASSPRQGGGELFFGEGSRLTVL.

J is TRBJ2-7 and V is TRBV7-2, with D possibly being TRBD2 (6 bases). CDR1 and CDR2 from the germline V gene are SGHTA and FQGNSA. This CDR3 is built from 15 residues. V dropped 5 bases and J dropped 0 bases, with 14 bases sitting between them. The CDR3 sequence: CASSPVRGTSYEQYF. The CDR3 DNA sequence: TGTGCCAGCAGCCCAGTCCGGGGGACCTCCTACGAGCAGTACTTC.

The J gene is TRBJ1-2, the V gene TRBV12-3 or TRBV12-4; D remains unclear. The ends were cut back, 11 bases at V and 4 bases at J, with 11 bases in the middle. This CDR3 contains 11 residues. The CDR3 here is CACLFSYGYTF. Here the CDR3 DNA reads TGTGCCTGCCTTTTTAGCTATGGCTACACCTTC.

This chain joins TRBV29-1 and TRBJ2-7, with a tentative D call TRBD2 (6 bases). The CDR3 is 12 amino acids. CDR1 SQVTM and CDR2 ANQGSEA come from the germline V gene. The germline V and J ends were trimmed by 4 bases and 1 base, with 8 bases remaining between them. CDR3 sequence reads: CSVVAGSYEQYF. The CDR3, as DNA: TGCAGCGTTGTGGCGGGGTCCTACGAGCAGTACTTC.

The V gene is TRBV9, the J gene TRBJ2-3, with 7 nucleotides matching TRBD2. The CDR3 spans 15 residues. CDR1 is SGDLS and CDR2 is YYNGEE in the germline V gene. V dropped 2 bases and J dropped 0; count of bases not matched to a gene: 3. The CDR3: CASSVERGSTDTQYF. The CDR3, as DNA: TGTGCCAGCAGCGTCGAGCGGGGTAGCACAGATACGCAGTATTTT.

The V gene is TRBV2, the J gene TRBJ1-2, with 10 bases fitting TRBD1. This CDR3 region has 12 residues. The germline V gene has CDR1 SNHLY and CDR2 FYNNEI. V lost 6 bases to trimming and J lost 10 bases; unmatched junction nucleotides: 5. CDR3 sequence (DNA): TGTGCCAGCAGCGCCGACAGGGGGCACTACACCTTC. Protein: CASSADRGHYTF.

J is TRBJ2-1 and V is TRBV5-6; 14 nucleotides line up with TRBD2. This CDR3 spans 17 amino acids. Germline assignment: CDR1 SGHDT and CDR2 YYEEEE. Trimming removed 4 bases from V and 3 bases from J; junction bases left unmatched: 6. The CDR3 here is CASSRTSGGLSYNEQFF. The CDR3 bases are TGTGCCAGCAGCCGGACTAGCGGGGGGTTGAGCTACAATGAGCAGTTCTTC.

This chain connects TRBV21-1 to TRBJ2-7; the table's D gene call, TRBD1, was not cross checked with the DNA. TRBV21-1 corresponds to a pseudogene. This CDR3 region has 16 residues. The CDR3 bases are TGTGCCAGCAGCAAAGTATACAGGAGAAATAACTACGAGCAGTACTTC. Translating it yields CASSKVYRRNNYEQYF.

This chain connects TRBV5-6 to TRBJ2-6, with 8 bases aligning to TRBD1. The CDR3 contains 19 residues. Germline loops: CDR1 SGHDT, CDR2 YYEEEE. J was trimmed by 0 bases and V by 0 bases; bases with no gene match: 8. The chain's CDR3 is CASSLVGTGVFSGANVLTF. CDR3 nucleotides: TGTGCCAGCAGCTTGGTTGGGACAGGCGTCTTCTCTGGGGCCAACGTCCTGACTTTC.

The CDR3, as DNA: TGCAGCGTTGTTGGCGGCTCTGGGGCCAACGTCCTGACTTTC. Its translation: CSVVGGSGANVLTF. The chain recombines TRBV29-1 with TRBJ2-6; D gene unclear. V was cut by 4 bases and J by 0 bases, with 7 bases left in between. The CDR3 is 14 residues long. Germline V gene data show CDR1 as SQVTM and CDR2 as ANQGSEA.

This sequence joins TRBV11-1 and TRBJ2-2, with TRBD1 matching 7 bases. The V segment lost 6 bases and the J segment 0 bases; nucleotides outside the gene matches: 4. CDR1 and CDR2 (germline): SGHAT, FQDESV (reference sequence). The CDR3 length is 15 residues. In nucleotides, the CDR3 is TGTGCCAGCAGTAATCAGGGGGCGAACACCGGGGAGCTGTTTTTT. Its translation: CASSNQGANTGELFF.

Here the CDR3 reads CASSLGTSGGAVEQFF. Written as DNA, the CDR3 is TGCGCCAGCAGCTTAGGGACTAGCGGGGGGGCCGTTGAGCAGTTCTTC. The chain uses TRBV5-1 and TRBJ2-1; 16 nucleotides agree with TRBD2. V lost 2 bases, J lost 9 bases, and 5 bases stayed unmatched. Per germline, CDR1 SGHRS and CDR2 YFSETQ. This CDR3 spans 16 amino acids.

This clone was observed a handful of times. CDR3 in amino acids: CAAGLYAGELFF. DNA for the CDR3: TGTGCCGCAGGGCTGTACGCCGGGGAGCTGTTTTTT. The chain employs TRBV12-3 or TRBV12-4 and TRBJ2-2; a weak D match, TRBD1 (5 bases). The CDR3 length is 12 residues. V was trimmed by 11 bases and J by 6 bases, leaving 13 bases between them.

The chain uses TRBV6-6 and TRBJ1-1; possibly TRBD1 for D (5 bases). Germline lookup yields CDR1 MNHNY and CDR2 SVGAGI (reference sequence). The CDR3 spans 12 residues. The V end was cut by 6 bases, the J end by 5 bases, with 10 bases between. CDR3 DNA: TGTGCCAGCAGGGCCGGGGGTACTGAAGCTTTCTTT. Residues: CASRAGGTEAFF.

This clone came up a few times. The chain is built from TRBV7-2 and TRBJ1-1; weak D call: TRBD1 (6 bases). This CDR3 region has 16 residues. CDR1 is SGHTA, CDR2 FQGNSA, per germline. V lost 4 bases and J lost 1, with 16 bases in between. The CDR3 DNA is TGTGCCAGCAGCTCAGACAGGCCTCTTACGAACACTGAAGCTTTCTTT. Its translation: CASSSDRPLTNTEAFF.

The chain couples TRBV5-4 to TRBJ1-1; TRBD1 matches 8 bases. Trimming at V came to 5 bases and at J to 5 bases, leaving 14 bases not matched to a gene. The germline CDR1 and CDR2 sequences are SGHNT and YYREEE (reference sequence). The CDR3 is 16 amino acids. Written as DNA, the CDR3 is TGTGCCAGCAGTCTTGGGGGATCGACAGGGGATACTGAAGCTTTCTTT. It encodes CASSLGGSTGDTEAFF. Filled out from reference TRBV5-4 and TRBJ1-1, the complete variable domain reads ETGVTQSPTHLIKTRGQQVTLRCSSQSGHNTVSWYQQALGQGPQFIFQYYREEENGRGNFPPRFSGLQFPNYSSELNVNALELDDSALYLCASSLGGSTGDTEAFFGQGTRLTVV.

The chain is built from TRBV7-2 and TRBJ2-7; D remains ambiguous. V was shortened by 3 bases and J by 6 bases, with 12 bases between the two germline ends. The CDR3 spans 13 residues. Germline CDR1 is SGHTA and CDR2 is FQGNSA. Here the CDR3 DNA reads TGTGCCAGCAGCTTCAGGCCCTCACCCGAGCAGTACTTC. Translated, it gives CASSFRPSPEQYF.

The chain couples TRBV6-2 or TRBV6-3 to TRBJ1-3; TRBD1 aligns across 7 bases. CDR1 is MNHEY and CDR2 is SVGEGT in the germline V gene. V shed 2 bases, J shed 2 bases, and the junction held 6 bases outside the gene matches. This CDR3 has 16 amino acids. The CDR3 coding sequence is TGTGCCAGCAGTTACCCTCGGACAGGTCCTGGAAACACCATATATTTT. Translating it yields CASSYPRTGPGNTIYF.

The genes are TRBV18 and TRBJ2-1; 8 bases agree with TRBD1. Trimming at V came to 1 base and at J to 5 bases, leaving 4 bases not matched to a gene. From germline, CDR1 is KGHSH and CDR2 LQKENI. This CDR3 spans 15 amino acids. CDR3 nucleotide sequence: TGTGCCAGCTCACCACGACAGGGGAGTCACAATGAGCAGTTCTTC. Translated: CASSPRQGSHNEQFF.